Detailed here is one T cell receptor (beta chain). In the original processing: Amplification of reference gene primers was used by the study to estimate nucleated cell counts. The data were produced by immunoSEQ multiplex PCR, yet TCRdb's version contains in-frame clones alone and is incomplete. The DNA was the basis for D and trimming; V, J and clone size are from that table. The sample lists 100,000 to 150,000 clones, 70% to 90% occurring once. The CDR3 covers 14 residues. Germline CDR1 and CDR2: SGHTA and FQGNSA. Trimming took 3 bases from V and 3 from J; bases not matched to a gene: 2. This entry belongs to a study of blood T cell repertoires in COVID-19. Study context: Samples of COVID-19 (acute and convalescent) were obtained from the United States, Italy and Spain. The cDNA or gDNA used as material had been derived from T cells, B-cell-depleted T cells, or PBMCs.

The sample was peripheral blood. This receptor was obtained from a human donor in a cohort sampled during active COVID-19. The chain links TRBV7-2 to TRBJ2-3; 8 bases map to TRBD2. The CDR3: CASSFRLATDTQYF. In nucleotides, the CDR3 is TGTGCCAGCAGCTTTAGACTAGCGACAGATACGCAGTATTTT. Variable domain in full (rest from reference TRBV7-2 and TRBJ2-3): GAGVSQSPSNKVTEKGKDVELRCDPISGHTALYWYRQSLGQGLEFLIYFQGNSAPDKSGLPSDRFSAERTGGSVSTLTIQRTQQEDSAVYLCASSFRLATDTQYFGPGTRLTVL.